The 18 T cell receptor beta chains presented below share a single source sample, sequenced in a study of beta chain features in type 1 diabetes. Study conclusions and caveats: TCRB CDR3s from Type 1 diabetes patients were moderately but significantly shorter in all four CD4+ subsets.

These receptors' antigens are unknown. Reverse transcription of all isolated RNA meant that expressed TCRB transcripts were sequenced. Only in-frame clones appear in the TCRdb table, and some are missing; sequencing was by immunoSEQ multiplex PCR. The data contain approximately 360,000 clones, over 9.5% of them singletons. Source material: naive CD4+ T cells from blood. These receptors were collected from a woman under 30 with type 1 diabetes.

The chain combines TRBV4-3 with TRBJ2-1; 11 bases align to TRBD2. Germline assignment: CDR1 LGHNA and CDR2 YSLEER. V was pared by 4 bases and J by 2 bases, with 4 bases of the junction left unmatched. The CDR3 has 16 residues. The CDR3 coding sequence is TGCGCCAGCAGCCCCGGGACTAGCGGAGCCTACAATGAGCAGTTCTTC. It translates to CASSPGTSGAYNEQFF.

V usage is TRBV7-9 and J usage is TRBJ1-1, with D perhaps matching TRBD1 (5 bases). This CDR3 has 14 amino acids. Germline-derived CDR1 and CDR2 are SEHNR and FQNEAQ (reference sequence). V lost 3 bases and J lost 0, with 8 bases in between. CDR3 nucleotides: TGTGCCAGCAGCTTTTCAGGGTTGAACACTGAAGCTTTCTTT. Its translation is CASSFSGLNTEAFF.

The gene calls are TRBV7-2 and TRBJ1-1; 7 bases line up with TRBD1. After removal of 3 bases from V and 8 bases from J, the junction contained 15 bases not matched to a gene. CDR1 and CDR2 (germline): SGHTA, FQGNSA. The CDR3 extends over 16 amino acids. The CDR3 spells CASSFGTGASFGEAFF. The CDR3 coding sequence is TGTGCCAGCAGCTTCGGCACAGGGGCTAGCTTCGGAGAAGCTTTCTTT.

This clone was counted a few times. This chain joins TRBV6-5 and TRBJ1-1; the D is unclear. The V and J ends lost 7 bases and 0 bases respectively, with 9 bases between them. There are 13 residues in the CDR3. Germline-derived CDR1 and CDR2 are MNHEY and SVGAGI. The CDR3 sequence: CASTPGVNTEAFF. The CDR3 DNA is TGTGCCAGCACCCCCGGGGTGAACACTGAAGCTTTCTTT.

The chain couples TRBV5-4 to TRBJ2-5; 9 nucleotides line up with TRBD2. Looked up from germline, CDR1 is SGHNT and CDR2 is YYREEE (reference sequence). The CDR3 spans 14 residues. Trimming took 5 bases from V and 5 from J; bases not matched to a gene: 7. The CDR3 region has the DNA TGTGCCAGCAGGGCGGGAGGGCCCGGCGAGACCCAGTACTTC. Protein: CASRAGGPGETQYF.

The chain couples TRBV7-2 to TRBJ2-5; 14 bases fit TRBD2. In germline, CDR1 is SGHTA, CDR2 FQGNSA. The CDR3 runs to 16 residues. V gave up 2 bases and J gave up 3 bases; unmatched junction bases: 2. The CDR3 nucleotides are TGTGCCAGCAGCTTACAGGGACTAGCGGGAGAAGAGACCCAGTACTTC. Amino acid sequence: CASSLQGLAGEETQYF.

The rearrangement uses TRBV19 and TRBJ2-1; D perhaps matches TRBD2 (6 bases). The germline gives CDR1 LNHDA, CDR2 SQIVND (reference sequence). The CDR3 has 16 amino acids. V shed 3 bases and J shed 4 bases, with 16 bases lying between them. CDR3 residues: CASSISAGRRYNEQFF. For the CDR3, the DNA is TGTGCCAGTAGTATCTCGGCGGGGAGACGATACAATGAGCAGTTCTTC.

The chain carries TRBV6-1 and TRBJ2-5; a weak D match, TRBD1 (6 bases). CDR3 size: 12 residues. The V end lost 6 bases, the J end lost 5 bases, and 10 bases lay between the germline ends. Germline V lookup: CDR1 MNHNS, CDR2 SASEGT. In nucleotides, the CDR3 is TGTGCCAGCAGGGACAGTAGGGAGACCCAGTACTTC. Protein sequence: CASRDSRETQYF.

This clone has a handful of counts. The V gene is TRBV29-1, the J gene TRBJ1-1, with D possibly TRBD1 on 6 matching bases. Trimming took off 4 bases at V and 8 bases at J, with 14 bases between the two ends. The CDR3 totals 12 residues. The germline CDR1 and CDR2 sequences are SQVTM and ANQGSEA. The CDR3 nucleotides read TGCAGCGTTGCAGGGGCCCGCATCGAAGCTTTCTTT. Translating it yields CSVAGARIEAFF.

This clone showed up just a few times. The chain combines TRBV6-6 with TRBJ1-1, with TRBD1 matching over 9 bases. The V gene's germline CDR1 is MNHNY and CDR2 SVGAGI (reference sequence). V dropped 7 bases and J dropped 7; count of bases not matched to a gene: 4. This CDR3 has 12 amino acids. CDR3: CASIQDRGEAFF. CDR3 coding DNA: TGTGCCAGCATCCAGGACAGGGGTGAAGCTTTCTTT.

This clone was recorded a few times. This rearrangement joins TRBV25-1 to TRBJ2-1; D unresolved. V was trimmed by 0 bases and J by 8 bases, leaving 11 bases between them. The CDR3 totals 14 residues. Germline values: CDR1 MGHDK, CDR2 SYGVNS. For the CDR3, the DNA is TGTGCCAGCAGTGAATACAGGCCCACCGATGAGCAGTTCTTC. Protein sequence: CASSEYRPTDEQFF.

Only a few counts were recorded for this clone. The rearrangement joins TRBV11-3 to TRBJ2-3; D is perhaps TRBD1 (6 bases). V was clipped by 2 bases and J by 4 bases, with 7 bases between them. This CDR3 region has 13 residues. Germline loops: CDR1 SGHNT, CDR2 YENEEA. In DNA form, the CDR3 reads TGTGCCAGCAGCTTAACAGGGTCAGATACGCAGTATTTT. Protein: CASSLTGSDTQYF. The full variable domain, in which reference TRBV11-3 and TRBJ2-3 provide the parts outside the CDR3, is EAGVVQSPRYKIIEKKQPVAFWCNPISGHNTLYWYLQNLGQGPELLIRYENEEAVDDSQLPKDRFSAERLKGVDSTLKIQPAELGDSAVYLCASSLTGSDTQYFGPGTRLTVL.

This clone was found a few times. This chain joins TRBV30 and TRBJ1-5; D is unclear. CDR1 and CDR2 (germline): GTSNPN, SVGIG (reference sequence). Trimming removed 4 bases at V and 4 bases at J, with 17 bases between. The CDR3 extends over 15 amino acids. The CDR3 DNA reads as TGTGCCTGGACACTCCGCGGCAGTAAAAATCAGCCCCAGCATTTT. It yields the protein CAWTLRGSKNQPQHF.

This clone was detected a few times. The chain recombines TRBV4-3 with TRBJ2-1; D gene uncertain. V lost 0 bases and J lost 5, with 8 bases in between. This CDR3 comprises 14 residues. Germline V gene sequence: CDR1 LGHNA, CDR2 YSLEER. The DNA for the CDR3 is TGCGCCAGCAGCCAAGATTCGGTGGACAATGAGCAGTTCTTC. It encodes CASSQDSVDNEQFF.

The V gene is TRBV5-1, the J gene TRBJ2-1; the D is unclear. The CDR3 loop spans 14 amino acids. With 2 bases removed from V and 11 bases from J, the gap between germline ends came to 17 bases. Germline assignment: CDR1 SGHRS and CDR2 YFSETQ. The CDR3 loop reads CASSLSSIVAKQFF. The CDR3 nucleotides are TGCGCCAGCAGCTTAAGTTCGATCGTCGCGAAGCAGTTCTTC.

This rearrangement joins TRBV9 to TRBJ2-3; possibly TRBD1 for D (5 bases). Germline values: CDR1 SGDLS, CDR2 YYNGEE. Trimming took off 1 base at V and 0 bases at J, with 27 bases between the two ends. The CDR3 has 21 residues. As DNA, the CDR3 is TGTGCCAGCAGCGTAACCCCTCAGGGTCACAACAGCGCGAGAAGCACAGATACGCAGTATTTT. Protein product: CASSVTPQGHNSARSTDTQYF.

The V gene is TRBV29-1, the J gene TRBJ2-1; D gene unclear. The CDR3 length is 13 residues. The germline gives CDR1 SQVTM, CDR2 ANQGSEA. V was clipped by 5 bases and J by 4 bases, with 12 bases between them. The CDR3 loop is CSVTNRQYNEQFF. CDR3 DNA sequence: TGCAGCGTTACGAATCGTCAGTACAATGAGCAGTTCTTC.

In its sample, this clone was seen a few times. The chain joins TRBV18 to TRBJ2-5, with 7 bases that match TRBD1. Germline-derived CDR1 and CDR2 are KGHSH and LQKENI. The CDR3 sequence is 15 residues long. The V segment lost 4 bases and the J segment 0 bases; nucleotides outside the gene matches: 5. The CDR3 region is CASSLFGTDQETQYF. In nucleotides, the CDR3 is TGTGCCAGCTCACTCTTCGGGACAGACCAAGAGACCCAGTACTTC.